This T cell receptor (beta chain) appears in the sequencing data of a study of blood T cell repertoires in COVID-19 (TCRdb year 2020). About the study as a whole: Samples covering the acute and convalescent phases of COVID-19 were provided by collaborators in the United States, Italy and Spain. The samples were drawn from the first 160 participants of the ongoing ImmuneRACE study and from 950 to 1,500 subjects provided by 6 global collaborators. The repertoires were made available in a free public database intended to serve as a resource for research on the immune response to SARS-CoV-2. Nearly every sample came with metadata listing a de-identified subject ID, COVID-19 status, age in years and sex. The material from the prospective study consisted of cDNA or gDNA derived from T cells, B-cell-depleted T cells, or PBMCs. Where HLA class I and class II types were available, the types were taken from metadata supplied by the sample provider, not from assay-based typing. Deeply sampled blood TCRbeta repertoires from subjects exposed to, actively infected with, or recovered from COVID-19 were included in the dataset.

This clone was recorded a few times. No antigen is known for it. No clone much larger than this one lies a single base away; base qualities are absent. The V end gives up 4 bases and the J end 4 bases, leaving 5 bases in the junction not matched to a gene. CDR1 is given as SGHRS and CDR2 as YFSETQ, both from the germline V gene. The CDR3 numbers 16 residues from cysteine through phenylalanine. The read is trimmed to its CDR3 DNA, 48 bases read in frame from base 1. The research as a whole found: Clinical and demographic metadata were provided uncurated, with the amount varying by source and participant.

Each collaborating institution followed its own protocols to collect whole blood in K2EDTA tubes. For TCRbeta analysis, collaborator samples were shipped as frozen whole blood, as isolated PBMCs, or as DNA extracted from either sample type. TCRbeta CDR3 regions were amplified from genomic DNA using the immunoSEQ Assay, a bias-controlled multiplex PCR. As for the authors' bioinformatics: The number of nucleated cells in each sample was estimated from the amplification of reference gene primers within the assay. Sequence reads were collapsed and filtered to measure the absolute abundance of every unique TCRbeta CDR3 rearrangement. For each sample, productive Simpson clonality was calculated as the square root of Simpson's diversity index across productive rearrangements. The table was pulled from immuneACCESS by TCRdb, which kept in-frame rearrangements only. Such tables lose some clones; where checked, under half of the loss comes from unresolved V genes, and the rest has no known cause. That table supplies the V and J calls and clone size; D and trimming were determined from the DNA. Recorded for this sample are 30,000 to 35,000 clones; 82% of them occurred a single time. The top ten clones comprise about 38% of the sample.

The sequenced sample was peripheral blood. The TCR originated in an elderly man with active or convalescent COVID-19. The sequence is built from TRBV5-1 and TRBJ2-2, and 12 junction bases match TRBD2. The CDR3 reads as follows: CASSPGLAGPTGELFF. The DNA is as follows: TGCGCCAGCAGCCCGGGACTAGCGGGCCCCACCGGGGAGCTGTTTTTT.